A selection of T cell receptor beta chains follows, all from one sample in a study of T cell responses to AZD1222 COVID-19 vaccine. The assay was immunoSEQ multiplex PCR, and TCRdb's table has in-frame clones only and misses some. The table has approximately 150,000 clones, over 90% seen once; the top ten hold roughly 2.2%. The specimen was peripheral blood, collected on day 0 of AZD1222 vaccination. The source is an adult in good health. The CDR3 runs from the conserved cysteine through the conserved F or W. The order of the fields is clone size, V gene, J gene, D gene, CDR3 protein, CDR3 DNA. A D gene is named only where the DNA matches it firmly. For some rows the clone size is stated as once, few or many, or as a class when expanded; others skip it.

size: -; V: TRBV29-1; J: TRBJ1-1; D: -; CDR3: CSVARGGNTEAFF; DNA: TGCAGCGTGGCAAGGGGCGGGAACACTGAAGCTTTCTTT
size: -; V: TRBV27; J: TRBJ2-1; D: TRBD2; CDR3: CASSWGLAVPHEQFF; DNA: TGTGCCAGCAGTTGGGGACTAGCTGTCCCCCATGAGCAGTTCTTC
size: once; V: TRBV11-2; J: TRBJ2-7; D: TRBD2; CDR3: CASSSLAKGTYEQYF; DNA: TGTGCCAGCAGCTCACTAGCGAAGGGTACTTACGAGCAGTACTTC
size: -; V: TRBV7-2; J: TRBJ2-1; D: TRBD2; CDR3: CASSLATSGGPQRQFF; DNA: TGTGCCAGCAGCTTGGCCACTAGCGGGGGGCCCCAGCGTCAGTTCTTC
size: -; V: TRBV4-2; J: TRBJ2-6; D: -; CDR3: CASSHSESGANVLTF; DNA: TGTGCCAGCAGCCATTCTGAGTCTGGGGCCAACGTCCTGACTTTC
size: -; V: TRBV7-2; J: TRBJ2-5; D: -; CDR3: CASSGQGLQETQYF; DNA: TGTGCCAGCAGCGGGCAGGGCCTCCAAGAGACCCAGTACTTC
size: -; V: TRBV9; J: TRBJ1-1; D: -; CDR3: CASSPRNTEAFF; DNA: TGTGCCAGCAGCCCGAGAAACACTGAAGCTTTCTTT
size: -; V: TRBV19; J: TRBJ2-7; D: TRBD2; CDR3: CASSSILAGGPLSYEQYF; DNA: TGTGCCAGTAGTTCCATACTAGCGGGAGGGCCCCTATCCTACGAGCAGTACTTC
size: -; V: TRBV18; J: TRBJ2-3; D: -; CDR3: CASSLTWGSDTQYF; DNA: TGTGCCAGCTCCCTAACCTGGGGGTCAGATACGCAGTATTTT
size: once; V: TRBV9; J: TRBJ1-2; D: TRBD1; CDR3: CASSPGTDRNYGYTF; DNA: TGTGCCAGCAGCCCGGGGACAGACCGCAACTATGGCTACACCTTC
size: once; V: TRBV5-1; J: TRBJ1-4; D: -; CDR3: CASSMNEKLFF; DNA: TGCGCCAGCAGCATGAATGAAAAACTGTTTTTT
size: once; V: TRBV9; J: TRBJ2-1; D: TRBD2; CDR3: CASSVVGGAHNEQFF; DNA: TGTGCCAGCAGCGTAGTCGGGGGGGCCCACAATGAGCAGTTCTTC
size: -; V: TRBV7-9; J: TRBJ1-5; D: TRBD1; CDR3: CASSLATGTGDSNQPQHF; DNA: TGTGCCAGCAGCTTAGCGACCGGGACAGGGGATAGCAATCAGCCCCAGCATTTT
size: -; V: TRBV7-3; J: TRBJ2-1; D: -; CDR3: CASSAVPYNEQFF; DNA: TGTGCCAGCAGCGCCGTGCCCTACAATGAGCAGTTCTTC
size: -; V: TRBV30; J: TRBJ1-5; D: -; CDR3: CAWSDRGNQPQHF; DNA: TGTGCCTGGAGTGATCGTGGAAATCAGCCCCAGCATTTT
size: -; V: TRBV6-5; J: TRBJ2-7; D: TRBD1; CDR3: CASSRDRGEEQYF; DNA: TGTGCCAGCAGCCGAGACAGGGGTGAGGAGCAGTACTTC
size: -; V: TRBV28; J: TRBJ2-7; D: -; CDR3: CASMEQALSSYEQYF; DNA: TGTGCCAGCATGGAGCAGGCCCTATCGTCCTACGAGCAGTACTTC
size: -; V: TRBV9; J: TRBJ2-7; D: TRBD2; CDR3: CASSVAGGGEQYF; DNA: TGTGCCAGCAGCGTAGCGGGGGGTGGCGAGCAGTACTTC
size: -; V: TRBV5-5; J: TRBJ1-1; D: -; CDR3: CASSFRLSGNTEAFF; DNA: TGTGCCAGCAGCTTCCGCTTGTCAGGGAACACTGAAGCTTTCTTT
size: -; V: TRBV24-1; J: TRBJ1-1; D: -; CDR3: CATSDPGGEAFF; DNA: TGTGCCACCAGTGACCCTGGCGGGGAAGCTTTCTTT
size: -; V: TRBV7-2; J: TRBJ2-7; D: TRBD2; CDR3: CASSRISGAIYEQYF; DNA: TGTGCCAGCAGCCGTATTAGCGGGGCGATCTACGAGCAGTACTTC
size: -; V: TRBV28; J: TRBJ1-2; D: TRBD1; CDR3: CASSSGQGRYGYTF; DNA: TGTGCCAGCAGTTCCGGACAGGGGAGATATGGCTACACCTTC
size: -; V: TRBV29-1; J: TRBJ1-4; D: -; CDR3: CTMTGPNEKLFF; DNA: TGCACCATGACAGGCCCTAATGAAAAACTGTTTTTT
size: -; V: TRBV5-1; J: TRBJ2-3; D: -; CDR3: CASSLGDTQYF; DNA: TGCGCCAGCAGCTTGGGAGATACGCAGTATTTT
size: -; V: TRBV10-1; J: TRBJ1-1; D: TRBD1; CDR3: CASSSGQDTEAFF; DNA: TGCGCCAGCAGTTCCGGACAGGACACTGAAGCTTTCTTT
size: -; V: TRBV7-9; J: TRBJ1-1; D: -; CDR3: CASSNTRTGNTEAFF; DNA: TGTGCCAGCAGCAACACGAGAACAGGGAACACTGAAGCTTTCTTT
size: -; V: TRBV12-3/TRBV12-4; J: TRBJ1-5; D: -; CDR3: CASSLPQLAQHF; DNA: TGTGCCAGCAGTTTACCACAGCTGGCCCAGCATTTT
size: -; V: TRBV9; J: TRBJ2-1; D: -; CDR3: CASSVEGADNEQFF; DNA: TGTGCCAGCAGCGTGGAGGGGGCGGACAATGAGCAGTTCTTC
size: -; V: TRBV3-1/TRBV3-2; J: TRBJ2-2; D: TRBD2; CDR3: CASSQGLAGGELFF; DNA: TGTGCCAGCAGCCAAGGACTAGCGGGTGGGGAGCTGTTTTTT
size: -; V: TRBV6-6; J: TRBJ2-3; D: TRBD2; CDR3: CASSLAGGPDTQYF; DNA: TGTGCCAGCAGTTTAGCGGGGGGCCCAGATACGCAGTATTTT
size: once; V: TRBV6-5; J: TRBJ1-2; D: TRBD1; CDR3: CASGRDRGYGYTF; DNA: TGTGCCAGCGGCCGGGACAGGGGCTATGGCTACACCTTC
size: -; V: TRBV2; J: TRBJ1-5; D: TRBD1; CDR3: CASRDPGQGRRQPQHF; DNA: TGTGCCAGCAGGGATCCGGGACAGGGGAGGCGACAGCCCCAGCATTTT
size: -; V: TRBV28; J: TRBJ2-7; D: TRBD1; CDR3: CASSSRQGRRAEQYF; DNA: TGTGCCAGCAGTTCGCGACAGGGGCGTCGGGCCGAGCAGTACTTC
size: -; V: TRBV18; J: TRBJ1-5; D: -; CDR3: CASSPQAGDNQPQHF; DNA: TGTGCCAGCTCACCTCAGGCAGGGGATAATCAGCCCCAGCATTTT
size: -; V: TRBV7-9; J: TRBJ2-3; D: -; CDR3: CASSLRRTSTDTQYF; DNA: TGTGCCAGCAGCCTAAGAAGGACTAGCACAGATACGCAGTATTTT
size: -; V: TRBV5-6; J: TRBJ2-4; D: -; CDR3: CASSLEGLAKNIQYF; DNA: TGTGCCAGCAGCTTGGAGGGGCTAGCAAAAAACATTCAGTACTTC
size: -; V: TRBV6-6; J: TRBJ2-7; D: TRBD2; CDR3: CASLLGGVGYEQYF; DNA: TGTGCCAGCCTCCTGGGGGGGGTAGGCTACGAGCAGTACTTC
size: -; V: TRBV18; J: TRBJ1-3; D: -; CDR3: CASSPQTGHSGNTIYF; DNA: TGTGCCAGCTCACCGCAGACAGGACACTCTGGAAACACCATATATTTT
size: -; V: TRBV6-1; J: TRBJ1-3; D: -; CDR3: CASSEGHLSGNTIYF; DNA: TGTGCCAGCAGTGAAGGACACCTCTCTGGAAACACCATATATTTT
size: -; V: TRBV29-1; J: TRBJ2-1; D: TRBD1; CDR3: CSVVSMRGNPGQGGSYNEQFF; DNA: TGCAGCGTTGTGAGCATGCGTGGCAACCCGGGACAGGGTGGGTCCTACAATGAGCAGTTCTTC
size: -; V: TRBV27; J: TRBJ2-3; D: -; CDR3: CASSLLPRTDTQYF; DNA: TGTGCCAGCAGTTTACTTCCCCGCACAGATACGCAGTATTTT
size: -; V: TRBV5-1; J: TRBJ2-5; D: TRBD1; CDR3: CASSSGQGETQYF; DNA: TGCGCCAGCAGCTCGGGACAGGGGGAGACCCAGTACTTC
size: -; V: TRBV9; J: TRBJ2-1; D: TRBD2; CDR3: CASSPRGLADNEQFF; DNA: TGTGCCAGCAGCCCTCGTGGGCTAGCGGACAATGAGCAGTTCTTC
size: -; V: TRBV28; J: TRBJ2-4; D: -; CDR3: CASSGNIQYF; DNA: TGTGCCAGCAGCGGAAACATTCAGTACTTC
size: -; V: TRBV18; J: TRBJ2-1; D: TRBD1; CDR3: CASSSGQGASYNEQFF; DNA: TGTGCCAGCTCATCAGGACAGGGGGCCTCCTACAATGAGCAGTTCTTC
size: -; V: TRBV6-1; J: TRBJ2-1; D: TRBD2; CDR3: CASSEGVSGLGPNEQFF; DNA: TGTGCCAGCAGTGAGGGGGTCTCGGGACTAGGCCCAAATGAGCAGTTCTTC
size: -; V: TRBV14; J: TRBJ2-7; D: -; CDR3: CASSPDGNFPYEQYF; DNA: TGTGCCAGCAGCCCGGACGGTAACTTTCCATACGAGCAGTACTTC
size: -; V: TRBV7-4; J: TRBJ1-4; D: -; CDR3: CAITEGGRNEKLFF; DNA: TGTGCCATCACGGAAGGTGGGAGGAATGAAAAACTGTTTTTT
size: once; V: TRBV9; J: TRBJ1-2; D: TRBD1; CDR3: CASSASRQGPYGYTF; DNA: TGTGCCAGCAGCGCGAGCCGACAGGGTCCCTATGGCTACACCTTC
size: -; V: TRBV5-8; J: TRBJ1-1; D: TRBD1; CDR3: CASSWGTGVNTEAFF; DNA: TGTGCCAGCAGCTGGGGGACAGGTGTTAACACTGAAGCTTTCTTT
size: -; V: TRBV18; J: TRBJ1-4; D: -; CDR3: CASSPGTEKLFF; DNA: TGTGCCAGCTCACCAGGGACAGAAAAACTGTTTTTT
size: -; V: TRBV30; J: TRBJ1-4; D: -; CDR3: CAWKLYEKLFF; DNA: TGTGCCTGGAAACTGTATGAAAAACTGTTTTTT
size: once; V: TRBV30; J: TRBJ1-3; D: -; CDR3: CAWSPKGLAGNTIYF; DNA: TGTGCCTGGAGCCCCAAGGGCTTAGCTGGAAACACCATATATTTT
size: -; V: TRBV25-1; J: TRBJ1-6; D: -; CDR3: CASRMGTSPLHF; DNA: TGTGCCAGCAGGATGGGTACCTCACCCCTCCACTTT